This T cell receptor beta chain was observed in a study of cytomegalovirus exposure and HLA in healthy donors. Study in general: Previous work identified 95 million to 140 million unique TCR beta sequences from roughly 170 million T cells. From HLA-typed donors, an early data release held some 91 million unique TCRs.

On this clone itself: Its target is unknown.

In the PCR, 60 Vbeta and 13 Jbeta primers were used. Clones were read by immunoSEQ multiplex PCR, and TCRdb kept only the in-frame ones, dropping some. The data show fewer than 250,000 clones, roughly 79% seen once. Study findings and constraints: Later analysis suggested most CMV-associated TCR beta chains were HLA-restricted.

V shed 1 base and J shed 2 bases, with 13 bases lying between them. This CDR3 contains 17 residues. In germline, CDR1 is SGHDT, CDR2 YYEEEE. The source of this sequence is a young woman in good health and CMV-seronegative. The sample was PBMCs. The chain carries TRBV5-6 and TRBJ2-6, with D possibly matching TRBD2 (5 bases). CDR3 residues: CASSLLEGLAGANVLTF. CDR3 coding DNA: TGTGCCAGCAGCTTGCTAGAGGGTCTAGCTGGGGCCAACGTCCTGACTTTC.